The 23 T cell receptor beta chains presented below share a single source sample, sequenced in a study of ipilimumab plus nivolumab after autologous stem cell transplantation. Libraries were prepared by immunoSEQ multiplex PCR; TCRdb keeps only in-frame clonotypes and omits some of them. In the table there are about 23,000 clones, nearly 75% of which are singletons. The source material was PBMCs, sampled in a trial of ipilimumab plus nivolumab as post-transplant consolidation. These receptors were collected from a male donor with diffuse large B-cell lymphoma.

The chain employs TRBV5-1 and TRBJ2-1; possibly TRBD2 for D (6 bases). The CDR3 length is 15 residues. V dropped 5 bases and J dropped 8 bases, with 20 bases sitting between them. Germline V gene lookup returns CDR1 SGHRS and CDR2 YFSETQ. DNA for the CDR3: TGCGCCAGCAGTACCGGGACTGGGCCTCTGGATGAGCAGTTCTTC. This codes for CASSTGTGPLDEQFF. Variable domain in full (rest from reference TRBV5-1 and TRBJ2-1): KAGVTQTPRYLIKTRGQQVTLSCSPISGHRSVSWYQQTPGQGLQFLFEYFSETQRNKGNFPGRFSGRQFSNSRSEMNVSTLELGDSALYLCASSTGTGPLDEQFFGPGTRLTVL.

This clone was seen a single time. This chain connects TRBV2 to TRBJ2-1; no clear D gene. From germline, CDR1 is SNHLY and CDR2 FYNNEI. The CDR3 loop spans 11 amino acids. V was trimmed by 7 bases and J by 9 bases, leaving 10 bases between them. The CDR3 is CASTPDIEQFF. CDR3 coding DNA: TGTGCCAGCACCCCCGACATTGAGCAGTTCTTC.

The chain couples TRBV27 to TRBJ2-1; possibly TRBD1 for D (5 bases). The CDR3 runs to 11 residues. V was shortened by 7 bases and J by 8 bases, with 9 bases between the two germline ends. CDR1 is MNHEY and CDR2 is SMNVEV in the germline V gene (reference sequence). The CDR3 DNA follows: TGTGCCAGCACCTGGGGCGATGAGCAGTTCTTC. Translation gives CASTWGDEQFF.

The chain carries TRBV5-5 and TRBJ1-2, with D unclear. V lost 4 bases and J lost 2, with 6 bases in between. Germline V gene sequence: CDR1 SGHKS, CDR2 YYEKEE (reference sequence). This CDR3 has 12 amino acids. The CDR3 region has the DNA TGTGCCAGCAGCGTAACCAACTATGGCTACACCTTC. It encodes CASSVTNYGYTF.

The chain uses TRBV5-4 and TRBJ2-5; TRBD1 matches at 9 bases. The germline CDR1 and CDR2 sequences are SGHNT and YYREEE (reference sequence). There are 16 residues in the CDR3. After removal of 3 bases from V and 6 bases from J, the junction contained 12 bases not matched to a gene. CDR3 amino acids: CASSSARDRVFQTQYF. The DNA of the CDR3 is TGTGCCAGCAGCTCCGCGAGGGACAGGGTTTTTCAGACCCAGTACTTC.

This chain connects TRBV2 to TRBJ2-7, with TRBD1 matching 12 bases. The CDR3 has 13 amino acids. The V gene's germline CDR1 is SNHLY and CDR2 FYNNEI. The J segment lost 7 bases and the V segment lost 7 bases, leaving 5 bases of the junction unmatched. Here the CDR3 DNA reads TGTGCCAGCACCGGGACAGGGGGCTCGGAGCAGTACTTC. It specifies CASTGTGGSEQYF.

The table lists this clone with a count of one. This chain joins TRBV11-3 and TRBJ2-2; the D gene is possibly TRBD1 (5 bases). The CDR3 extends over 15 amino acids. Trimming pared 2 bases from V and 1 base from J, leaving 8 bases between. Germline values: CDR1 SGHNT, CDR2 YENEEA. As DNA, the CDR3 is TGTGCCAGCAGCTTAAGGACACTGAACACCGGGGAGCTGTTTTTT. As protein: CASSLRTLNTGELFF.

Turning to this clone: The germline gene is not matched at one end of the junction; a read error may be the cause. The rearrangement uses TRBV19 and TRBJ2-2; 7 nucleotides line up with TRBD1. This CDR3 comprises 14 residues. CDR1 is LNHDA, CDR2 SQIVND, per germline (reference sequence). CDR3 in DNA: TGTACCAGTTGTAGACAGGGGAACACCGGGGAGCTGTTTTTT. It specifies CTSCRQGNTGELFF.

This CDR3 is CASSLAPGSQEGYTF. The DNA of the CDR3 is TGCGCCAGCAGCTTGGCTCCCGGGAGCCAGGAAGGCTACACCTTC. The V gene is TRBV5-1, the J gene TRBJ1-2; D uncertain. This CDR3 has 15 amino acids. V gave up 0 bases and J gave up 8 bases, with 17 bases separating them. Germline lookup yields CDR1 SGHRS and CDR2 YFSETQ.

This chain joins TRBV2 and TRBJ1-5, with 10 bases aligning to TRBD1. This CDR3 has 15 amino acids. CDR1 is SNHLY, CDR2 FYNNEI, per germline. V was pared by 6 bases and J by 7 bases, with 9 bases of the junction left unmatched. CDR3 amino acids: CASRIHGQGEQPQHF. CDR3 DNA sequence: TGTGCCAGCAGGATACATGGACAGGGGGAACAGCCCCAGCATTTT.

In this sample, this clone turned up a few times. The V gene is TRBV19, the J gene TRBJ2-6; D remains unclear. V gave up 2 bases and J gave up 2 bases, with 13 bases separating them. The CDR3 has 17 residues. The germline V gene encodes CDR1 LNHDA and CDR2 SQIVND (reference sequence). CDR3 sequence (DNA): TGTGCCAGTAGTATAAAAGGTTTCCTGGCTGGGGCCAACGTCCTGACTTTC. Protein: CASSIKGFLAGANVLTF.

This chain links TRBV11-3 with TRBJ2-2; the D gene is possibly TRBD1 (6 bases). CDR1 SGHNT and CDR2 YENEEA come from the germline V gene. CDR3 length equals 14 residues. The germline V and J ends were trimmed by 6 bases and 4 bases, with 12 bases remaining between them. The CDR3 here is CASRLGQSTGELFF. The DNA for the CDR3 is TGTGCCAGCAGATTGGGACAAAGCACCGGGGAGCTGTTTTTT. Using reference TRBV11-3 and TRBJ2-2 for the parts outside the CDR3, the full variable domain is EAGVVQSPRYKIIEKKQPVAFWCNPISGHNTLYWYLQNLGQGPELLIRYENEEAVDDSQLPKDRFSAERLKGVDSTLKIQPAELGDSAVYLCASRLGQSTGELFFGEGSRLTVL.

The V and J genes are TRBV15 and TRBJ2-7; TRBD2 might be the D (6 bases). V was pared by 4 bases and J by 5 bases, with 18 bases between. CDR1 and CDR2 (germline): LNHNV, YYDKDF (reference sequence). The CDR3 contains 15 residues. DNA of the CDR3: TGTGCCACCAGCAAGGCACCGGGAGATCTTGACGAGCAGTACTTC. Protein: CATSKAPGDLDEQYF. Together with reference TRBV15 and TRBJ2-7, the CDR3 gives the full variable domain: DAMVIQNPRYQVTQFGKPVTLSCSQTLNHNVMYWYQQKSSQAPKLLFHYYDKDFNNEADTPDNFQSRRPNTSFCFLDIRSPGLGDTAMYLCATSKAPGDLDEQYFGPGTRLTVT.

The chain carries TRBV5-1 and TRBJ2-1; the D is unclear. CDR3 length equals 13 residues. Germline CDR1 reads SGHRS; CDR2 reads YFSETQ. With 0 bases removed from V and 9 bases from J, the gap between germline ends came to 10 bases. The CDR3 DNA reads TGCGCCAGCAGCTTGGACCCGTCCAGTGAGCAGTTCTTC. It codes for CASSLDPSSEQFF.

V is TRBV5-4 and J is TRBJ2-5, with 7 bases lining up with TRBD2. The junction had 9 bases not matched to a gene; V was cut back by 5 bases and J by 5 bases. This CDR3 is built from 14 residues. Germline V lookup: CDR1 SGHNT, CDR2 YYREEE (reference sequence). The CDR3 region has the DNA TGTGCCAGCAGGCCCCCCGGCGGGGGTGAGACCCAGTACTTC. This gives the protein CASRPPGGGETQYF.

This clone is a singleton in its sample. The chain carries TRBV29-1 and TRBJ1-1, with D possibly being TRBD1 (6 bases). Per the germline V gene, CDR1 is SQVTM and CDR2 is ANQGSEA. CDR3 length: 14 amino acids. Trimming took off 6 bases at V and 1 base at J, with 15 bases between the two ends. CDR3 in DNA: TGCAGCGTCGCAAAGGGGGTCGGGAACACTGAAGCTTTCTTT. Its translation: CSVAKGVGNTEAFF.

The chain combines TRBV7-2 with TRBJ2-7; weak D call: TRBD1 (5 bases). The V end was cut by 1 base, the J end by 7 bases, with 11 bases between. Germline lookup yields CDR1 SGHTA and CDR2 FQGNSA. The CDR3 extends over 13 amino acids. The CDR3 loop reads CASSLDRWMEQYF. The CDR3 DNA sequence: TGTGCCAGCAGCTTAGACAGGTGGATGGAGCAGTACTTC.

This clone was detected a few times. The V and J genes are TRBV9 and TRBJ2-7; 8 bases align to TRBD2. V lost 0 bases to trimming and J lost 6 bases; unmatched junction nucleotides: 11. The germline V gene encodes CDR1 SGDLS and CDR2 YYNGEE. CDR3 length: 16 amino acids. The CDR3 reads CASSVVLGTSSAEQYF. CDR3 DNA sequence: TGTGCCAGCAGCGTAGTTCTCGGGACTAGTTCCGCCGAGCAGTACTTC. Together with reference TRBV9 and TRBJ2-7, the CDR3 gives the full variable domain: DSGVTQTPKHLITATGQRVTLRCSPRSGDLSVYWYQQSLDQGLQFLIQYYNGEERAKGNILERFSAQQFPDLHSELNLSSLELGDSALYFCASSVVLGTSSAEQYFGPGTRLTVT.

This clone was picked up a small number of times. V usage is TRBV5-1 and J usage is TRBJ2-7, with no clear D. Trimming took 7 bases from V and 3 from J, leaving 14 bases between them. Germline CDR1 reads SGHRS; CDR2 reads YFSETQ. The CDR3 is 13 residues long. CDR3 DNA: TGCGCCAGCTCCCACGCCGAGAGCTACGAGCAGTACTTC. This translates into CASSHAESYEQYF. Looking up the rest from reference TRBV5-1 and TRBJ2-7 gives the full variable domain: KAGVTQTPRYLIKTRGQQVTLSCSPISGHRSVSWYQQTPGQGLQFLFEYFSETQRNKGNFPGRFSGRQFSNSRSEMNVSTLELGDSALYLCASSHAESYEQYFGPGTRLTVT.

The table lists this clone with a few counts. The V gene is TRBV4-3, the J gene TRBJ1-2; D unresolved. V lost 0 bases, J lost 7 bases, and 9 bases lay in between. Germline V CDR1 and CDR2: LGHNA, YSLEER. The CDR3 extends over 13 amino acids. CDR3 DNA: TGCGCCAGCAGCCAAGAGGGTGTGGTTGGCTACACCTTC. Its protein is CASSQEGVVGYTF.

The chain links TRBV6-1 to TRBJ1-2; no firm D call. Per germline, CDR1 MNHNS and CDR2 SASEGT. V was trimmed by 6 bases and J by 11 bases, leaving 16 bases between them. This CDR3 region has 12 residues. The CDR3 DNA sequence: TGTGCCAGCAGGGGCGACTATCGCCCATACACCTTC. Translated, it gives CASRGDYRPYTF.

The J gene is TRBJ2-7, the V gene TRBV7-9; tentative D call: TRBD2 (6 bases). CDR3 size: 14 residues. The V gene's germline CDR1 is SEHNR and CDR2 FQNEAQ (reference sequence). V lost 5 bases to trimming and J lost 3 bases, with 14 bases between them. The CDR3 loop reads CASSPSVDDYEQYF. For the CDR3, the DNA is TGTGCCAGCAGCCCTAGCGTAGACGACTACGAGCAGTACTTC.

This CDR3 is CASSSQTRGIAGELFF. The CDR3 nucleotides are TGTGCCAGCAGCTCCCAAACGAGAGGGATCGCCGGGGAGCTGTTTTTT. V usage is TRBV7-8 and J usage is TRBJ2-2, with D maybe TRBD2 (5 bases). Germline V gene lookup returns CDR1 SGHVS and CDR2 FQNEAQ. The V and J ends lost 4 bases and 6 bases respectively, with 18 bases between them. This CDR3 has 16 amino acids.